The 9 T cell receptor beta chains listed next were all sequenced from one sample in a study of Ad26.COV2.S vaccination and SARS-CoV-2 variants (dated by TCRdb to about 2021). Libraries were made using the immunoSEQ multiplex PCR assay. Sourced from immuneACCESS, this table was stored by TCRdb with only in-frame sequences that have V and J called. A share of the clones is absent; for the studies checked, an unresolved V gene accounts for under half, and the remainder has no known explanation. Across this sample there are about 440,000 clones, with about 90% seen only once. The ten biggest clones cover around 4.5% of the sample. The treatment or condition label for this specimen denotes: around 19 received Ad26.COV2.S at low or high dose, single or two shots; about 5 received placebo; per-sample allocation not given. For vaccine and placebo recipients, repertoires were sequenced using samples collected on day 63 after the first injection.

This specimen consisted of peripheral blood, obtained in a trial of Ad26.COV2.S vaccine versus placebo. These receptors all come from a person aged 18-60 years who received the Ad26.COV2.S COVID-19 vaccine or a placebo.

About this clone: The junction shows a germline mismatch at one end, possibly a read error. CDR3 coding DNA: TGTGCCGGCAGACAGACATCCCCTGAGCAGTTCTTC. This translates into CAGRQTSPEQFF. The chain couples TRBV11-3 to TRBJ2-1; D perhaps matches TRBD1 (5 bases). The CDR3 contains 12 residues. The germline gives CDR1 SGHNT, CDR2 YENEEA.

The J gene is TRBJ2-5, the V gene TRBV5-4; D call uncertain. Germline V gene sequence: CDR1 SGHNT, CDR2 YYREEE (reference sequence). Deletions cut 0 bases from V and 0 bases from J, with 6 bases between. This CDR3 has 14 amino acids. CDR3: CASSLVEHQETQYF. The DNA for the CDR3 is TGTGCCAGCAGCTTGGTTGAGCACCAAGAGACCCAGTACTTC.

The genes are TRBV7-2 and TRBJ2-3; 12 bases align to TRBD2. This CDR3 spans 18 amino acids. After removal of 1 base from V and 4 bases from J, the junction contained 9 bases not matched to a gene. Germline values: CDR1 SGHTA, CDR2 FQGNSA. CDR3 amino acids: CASSLGVGLAGRSDTQYF. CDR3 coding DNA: TGTGCCAGCAGCTTAGGAGTGGGACTAGCGGGTCGGTCAGATACGCAGTATTTT.

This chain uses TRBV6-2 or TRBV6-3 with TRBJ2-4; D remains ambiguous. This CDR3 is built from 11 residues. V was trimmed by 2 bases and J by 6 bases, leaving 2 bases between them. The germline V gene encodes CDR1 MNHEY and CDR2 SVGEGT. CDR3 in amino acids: CASSYGNIQYF. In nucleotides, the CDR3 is TGTGCCAGCAGTTACGGAAACATTCAGTACTTC.

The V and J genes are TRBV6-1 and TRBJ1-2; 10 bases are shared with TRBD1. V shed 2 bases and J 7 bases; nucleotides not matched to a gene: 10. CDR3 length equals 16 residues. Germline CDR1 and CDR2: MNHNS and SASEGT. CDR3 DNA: TGTGCCAGCAGTGAAAGTGTTGGGAGGACAGGGGGTGGCTACACCTTC. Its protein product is CASSESVGRTGGGYTF.

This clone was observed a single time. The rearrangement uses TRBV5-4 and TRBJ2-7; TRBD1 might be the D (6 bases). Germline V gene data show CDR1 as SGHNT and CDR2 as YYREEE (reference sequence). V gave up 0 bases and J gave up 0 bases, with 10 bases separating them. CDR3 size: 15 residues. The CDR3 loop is CASSLEVGGSYEQYF. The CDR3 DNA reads TGTGCCAGCAGCTTGGAGGTAGGGGGCTCCTACGAGCAGTACTTC.

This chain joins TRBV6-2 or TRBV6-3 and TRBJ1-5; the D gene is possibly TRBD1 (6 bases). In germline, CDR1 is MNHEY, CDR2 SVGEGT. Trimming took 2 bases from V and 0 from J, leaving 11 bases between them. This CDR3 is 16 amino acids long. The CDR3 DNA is TGTGCCAGCAGTTACCGGGGGCAGAGTAGCAATCAGCCCCAGCATTTT. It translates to CASSYRGQSSNQPQHF.

The CDR3 sequence is CASSVAGLGPYEQYF. CDR3 in DNA: TGTGCCAGCAGCGTAGCCGGACTAGGCCCCTACGAGCAGTACTTC. The rearrangement uses TRBV9 and TRBJ2-7; TRBD2 matches 7 bases. Trimming cost V 0 bases and J 2 bases; bases outside gene matches: 5. CDR3 length: 15 amino acids. CDR1 SGDLS and CDR2 YYNGEE come from the germline V gene.

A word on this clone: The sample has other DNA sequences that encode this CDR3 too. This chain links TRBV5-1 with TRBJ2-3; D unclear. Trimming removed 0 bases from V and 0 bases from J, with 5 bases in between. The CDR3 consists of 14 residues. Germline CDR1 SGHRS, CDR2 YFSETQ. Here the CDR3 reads CASSLGQSTDTQYF. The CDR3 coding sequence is TGCGCCAGCAGCTTGGGTCAGAGCACAGATACGCAGTATTTT.